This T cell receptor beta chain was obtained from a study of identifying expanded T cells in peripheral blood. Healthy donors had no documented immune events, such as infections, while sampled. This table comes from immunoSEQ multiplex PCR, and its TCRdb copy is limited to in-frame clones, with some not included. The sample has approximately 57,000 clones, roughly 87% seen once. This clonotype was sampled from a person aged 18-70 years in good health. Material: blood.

The CDR3 sequence: CASSLSGAYTEAFF. The DNA of the CDR3 is TGCGCCAGCAGCTTGTCTGGGGCCTACACTGAAGCTTTCTTT. The genes are TRBV5-1 and TRBJ1-1; a weak D match, TRBD1 (5 bases). CDR3 size: 14 residues. CDR1 and CDR2 (germline): SGHRS, YFSETQ. V was trimmed by 1 base and J by 3 bases, leaving 10 bases between them.